A selection of T cell receptor beta chains follows, all from one sample in a study of patients and donors after allogeneic stem cell transplantation. TCRdb passed the RT-PCR reads through MiXCR, listing each CDR3 protein once. The sample lists around 82,000 distinct CDR3 sequences; around 5% were seen once. Sequencing was performed on blood, either unsorted or a sorted T cell fraction (not recorded which). These receptors were taken from a human donor who was either an allogeneic HSCT recipient or a stem cell or donor lymphocyte infusion donor (not recorded which). It is not recorded whose cells these are; they may come from a transplant donor. The CDR3 runs from the conserved cysteine through the conserved F or W. D genes are given only for firm matches. Clone sizes are given selectively: once, few, many, or a class where the clone is expanded.

v_gene,j_gene,abundance,len,d_gene,CDR3nt,CDR3aa
TRBV28,TRBJ2-5,.,16,.,TGTGCCAGCAGTCCGGTGGGGGGTCTAGGACAAGAGACCCAGTACTTC,CASSPVGGLGQETQYF
TRBV5-1,TRBJ2-7,many,14,.,TGCGCCAGCAGCTTGCCGTCGAGCTCCTACGAGCAGTACTTC,CASSLPSSSYEQYF
TRBV20-1,TRBJ2-5,few,16,.,TGCAGTGCTAGAGACGAAGCCGGGCCGAGGGGCGAGACCCAGTACTTC,CSARDEAGPRGETQYF
TRBV9,TRBJ1-1,many,16,.,TGTGCCAGCAGCCCAACACCACAGGCCCCGAACACTGAAGCTTTCTTT,CASSPTPQAPNTEAFF
TRBV11-2,TRBJ2-2,many,17,.,TGTGCCAGCAGCTTAGATCTTATAGTGCTTAACACCGGGGAGCTGTTTTTT,CASSLDLIVLNTGELFF
TRBV19,TRBJ2-2,many,14,.,TGTGCCAGTATGAGACAGTACCCACCCGGGGAGCTGTTTTTT,CASMRQYPPGELFF
TRBV5-1,TRBJ2-3,many,14,.,TGCGCCAGCAGCCGAACGACTAGCACAGATACGCAGTATTTT,CASSRTTSTDTQYF
TRBV5-1,TRBJ2-5,many,15,TRBD1,TGCGCCAGCAGCACGGACAGGGGGAGGATGGAGACCCAGTACTTC,CASSTDRGRMETQYF
TRBV12-3/TRBV12-4,TRBJ1-6,.,13,.,TGTGCCAGCAGTTTTTTCCGCGATTCACCCCTCCACTTT,CASSFFRDSPLHF
TRBV7-9,TRBJ2-3,.,15,.,TGTGCCAGCACCCGTCCGGGTAGCGGCGCAGATACGCAGTATTTT,CASTRPGSGADTQYF
TRBV18,TRBJ2-7,few,14,TRBD1,TGTGCCAGCTCACCGGGACAGGGTACCTACGAGCAGTACTTC,CASSPGQGTYEQYF
TRBV5-1,TRBJ2-5,many,14,TRBD1,TGCGCCAGCACTTCGGGGACAGGGAAAGAGACCCAGTACTTC,CASTSGTGKETQYF
TRBV18,TRBJ1-3,many,14,TRBD1,TGTGCCAGCTCCCAACAGGGGTCTGGAAACACCATATATTTT,CASSQQGSGNTIYF
TRBV7-9,TRBJ2-1,many,15,TRBD2,TGTGCCAGCAGCCGAACTAGCGGAGCAAACAATGAGCAGTTCTTC,CASSRTSGANNEQFF
TRBV7-9,TRBJ2-7,many,14,TRBD1,TGTGCCAGCAGCTGGGACAGCGAATCCTACGAGCAGTACTTC,CASSWDSESYEQYF
TRBV28,TRBJ1-2,.,13,.,TGTGCCATCTCCGGGGGGTTCAACTATGGCTACACCTTC,CAISGGFNYGYTF
TRBV3-1,TRBJ2-7,many,17,TRBD2,TGTGCCAGCAGCCAAGAAGGTACTAGCGGGAGGATGTGGGAGCAGTACTTC,CASSQEGTSGRMWEQYF
TRBV5-6,TRBJ2-7,many,12,.,TGTGCCAGCAGCGAATCAGGGGACGAGCAGTACTTC,CASSESGDEQYF
TRBV6-1,TRBJ2-7,many,14,.,TGTGCCAGCAGTGAGGCCGGGAATTATTACGAGCAGTACTTC,CASSEAGNYYEQYF
TRBV6-1,TRBJ2-7,many,13,.,TGTGCCAGCAGTCGACACCAGGGATACGAGCAGTACTTC,CASSRHQGYEQYF
TRBV12-3/TRBV12-4,TRBJ2-1,.,13,.,TGTGCCAGCAGTTTCTACACCCAGGGTGAGCAGTTCTTC,CASSFYTQGEQFF
TRBV12-3/TRBV12-4,TRBJ2-7,many,16,.,TGTGCCAGCAGTACCCGGCCCCAGGGTTGGTCTCACGAGCAGTACTTC,CASSTRPQGWSHEQYF
TRBV7-9,TRBJ2-2,many,13,.,TGTGCCAGCAGCATCGCAGGGAGCGGGGAGCTGTTTTTT,CASSIAGSGELFF
TRBV21-1,TRBJ2-3,many,16,.,TGTGCCAGCAGCACTAGAAACAGGGGGCTAGTAGATACGCAGTATTTT,CASSTRNRGLVDTQYF
TRBV5-6,TRBJ2-1,.,13,TRBD2,TGTGCCAGCAGCTGGGGACTAGCGGGGGAGCAGTTCTTC,CASSWGLAGEQFF
TRBV7-8,TRBJ1-1,.,13,TRBD1,TGTGCCAGCAGCTCGGGACAGGGTCCTGAAGCTTTCTTT,CASSSGQGPEAFF
TRBV5-6,TRBJ1-6,many,14,TRBD1,TGTGCCAGCAGCTTGTACCAGGGGGGTTCACCCCTCCACTTT,CASSLYQGGSPLHF
TRBV7-8,TRBJ2-5,few,14,.,TGTGCCAGCACCGAACGTAGGAGAGGCGAGACCCAGTACTTC,CASTERRRGETQYF
TRBV20-1,TRBJ2-1,medium-sized,15,TRBD2,TGCAGTGCCGAACCCTCGCGGGGGGCCTACAATGAGCAGTTCTTC,CSAEPSRGAYNEQFF
TRBV12-3/TRBV12-4,TRBJ2-3,many,13,TRBD1,TGTGCCAGCAGGGACAGGGAAACAGATACGCAGTATTTT,CASRDRETDTQYF
TRBV29-1,TRBJ1-2,many,14,TRBD1,TGCAGCGTTGCAACCAGGACAGGGAACTATGGCTACACCTTC,CSVATRTGNYGYTF
TRBV4-1,TRBJ2-1,.,16,TRBD2,TGCGCCAGCAGCCCTTCCTTAGCGGGAGCTGGTGATGAGCAGTTCTTC,CASSPSLAGAGDEQFF
TRBV10-2,TRBJ2-1,many,15,TRBD2,TGCGCCAGCAGCATGACTAGCGGGGAATACAATGAGCAGTTCTTC,CASSMTSGEYNEQFF
TRBV20-1,TRBJ2-1,many,14,TRBD2,TGCAGTGCTAGAGACACCGGGACTAGCGGGAGATCGTTCTTC,CSARDTGTSGRSFF
TRBV3-1,TRBJ1-4,many,13,.,TGTGCCAGCAGCCAAGGGTTGGGAGGCCTACTGTTTTTT,CASSQGLGGLLFF
TRBV29-1,TRBJ2-1,many,16,TRBD2,TGCAGCGTTGATGGTATGGGGACTAGCTACTCCAATGAGCAGTTCTTC,CSVDGMGTSYSNEQFF
TRBV7-8,TRBJ2-2,many,15,.,TGTGCCAGCAGCTTAAGGGCAGCTAACACCGGGGAGCTGTTTTTT,CASSLRAANTGELFF
TRBV12-3/TRBV12-4,TRBJ2-1,many,19,TRBD2,TGTGCCAGCAGTTCCAGGACTAGCGGGGGATTAAGCTCCTACAATGAGCAGTTCTTC,CASSSRTSGGLSSYNEQFF
TRBV5-1,TRBJ1-1,many,14,.,TGCGCCAGCAGCGAGTCTCTAATGAACACTGAAGCTTTCTTT,CASSESLMNTEAFF
TRBV4-2,TRBJ2-7,many,15,.,TGTGCCAGCAGCCAAGATCTTGCTAGTAACTACGAGCAGTACTTC,CASSQDLASNYEQYF
TRBV6-5,TRBJ2-1,many,15,TRBD1,TGTGCCAGCAGTTCCCGGGACAGCTCATACAATGAGCAGTTCTTC,CASSSRDSSYNEQFF
TRBV11-3,TRBJ2-7,few,12,TRBD1,TGTGCCAGCAGCGACGGGACAGGCGAACAGTACTTC,CASSDGTGEQYF